The 7 T cell receptor beta chains listed next were all sequenced from one sample in a study of blood T cell repertoires in COVID-19. Clones were read by immunoSEQ multiplex PCR, and TCRdb kept only the in-frame ones, dropping some. In the table there are 250,000 to 350,000 clones, approximately 85% of which are singletons. The sequencing input was peripheral blood. These TCRs come from a human donor with COVID-19, enrolled during active disease. The donor label of this sample is uncertain.

The chain has TRBV5-1 and TRBJ2-1, with 9 bases identical to TRBD1. The CDR3 is 15 residues long. CDR1 SGHRS and CDR2 YFSETQ come from the germline V gene. V was pared by 9 bases and J by 4 bases, with 11 bases of the junction left unmatched. CDR3 nucleotides: TGCGCCACCTCGTCCGGGACAGGGAATTACAATGAGCAGTTCTTC. As protein: CATSSGTGNYNEQFF.

This clone was observed a handful of times. The rearrangement joins TRBV2 to TRBJ1-6; no clear D. V was trimmed by 0 bases and J by 9 bases, leaving 9 bases between them. The length of the CDR3 is 14 residues. Germline CDR1 reads SNHLY; CDR2 reads FYNNEI. This chain's CDR3 is CASSEALQFSPLHF. The DNA of the CDR3 is TGTGCCAGCAGTGAAGCGCTTCAGTTTTCACCCCTCCACTTT.

The genes are TRBV7-6 and TRBJ1-1; 8 bases map to TRBD1. V dropped 5 bases and J dropped 4; count of bases not matched to a gene: 15. The CDR3 spans 17 residues. Germline V gene lookup returns CDR1 SGHVS and CDR2 FNYEAQ. CDR3 sequence reads: CASSLLSQGAFSTEAFF. The DNA for the CDR3 is TGTGCCAGCAGCCTACTATCGCAGGGGGCATTCTCCACTGAAGCTTTCTTT.

The rearrangement links TRBV7-9 to TRBJ2-7; TRBD2 matches at 8 bases. V was pared by 2 bases and J by 0 bases, with 3 bases of the junction left unmatched. This CDR3 contains 15 residues. Per the germline V gene, CDR1 is SEHNR and CDR2 is FQNEAQ (reference sequence). The CDR3 nucleotides are TGTGCCAGCAGCTTACCCGGGAGGGCCTCCTACGAGCAGTACTTC. Encoded protein: CASSLPGRASYEQYF.

This chain uses TRBV6-1 with TRBJ1-3; TRBD1 might be the D (5 bases). V was trimmed by 2 bases and J by 7 bases, leaving 21 bases between them. The germline CDR1 and CDR2 sequences are MNHNS and SASEGT. The CDR3 totals 17 residues. The CDR3 DNA follows: TGTGCCAGCAGTGAATTAACTGGGAGGTACTGGGGGAACACCATATATTTT. It is translated as CASSELTGRYWGNTIYF.

The chain is built from TRBV6-5 and TRBJ2-3; 7 nucleotides match TRBD1. V lost 6 bases, J lost 2 bases, and 5 bases stayed unmatched. Germline V gene sequence: CDR1 MNHEY, CDR2 SVGAGI. The CDR3 is 14 residues long. Written as DNA, the CDR3 is TGTGCCAGCAGCACACAGGGGAACACAGATACGCAGTATTTT. Translating it yields CASSTQGNTDTQYF.

The V and J genes are TRBV19 and TRBJ1-3, with 7 bases lining up with TRBD1. This CDR3 contains 13 residues. The V and J ends lost 9 bases and 0 bases, in that order; junction bases with no gene match: 2. Per the germline V gene, CDR1 is LNHDA and CDR2 is SQIVND (reference sequence). CDR3: CASTGASGNTIYF. CDR3 DNA: TGTGCCAGCACAGGGGCCTCTGGAAACACCATATATTTT.